This T cell receptor beta chain derives from a study of blood T cell repertoires in COVID-19. Trimming pared 6 bases from V and 9 bases from J, leaving 15 bases between. This CDR3 region has 14 residues. In germline, CDR1 is KGHSH, CDR2 LQKENI. Measured with immunoSEQ multiplex PCR; TCRdb has only the in-frame clones, and not every one. The table has about 480,000 clones, 89% seen once; the top ten hold around 0.92%. This clonotype was obtained from a man in his late teens or twenties with COVID-19, enrolled during active disease. This chain joins TRBV18 and TRBJ1-6; weak D call: TRBD1 (6 bases). Sequenced input: peripheral blood. This CDR3 reads CASSYREKGSPLHF. The CDR3 nucleotides are TGTGCCAGCTCTTACAGGGAAAAGGGTTCACCCCTCCACTTT.